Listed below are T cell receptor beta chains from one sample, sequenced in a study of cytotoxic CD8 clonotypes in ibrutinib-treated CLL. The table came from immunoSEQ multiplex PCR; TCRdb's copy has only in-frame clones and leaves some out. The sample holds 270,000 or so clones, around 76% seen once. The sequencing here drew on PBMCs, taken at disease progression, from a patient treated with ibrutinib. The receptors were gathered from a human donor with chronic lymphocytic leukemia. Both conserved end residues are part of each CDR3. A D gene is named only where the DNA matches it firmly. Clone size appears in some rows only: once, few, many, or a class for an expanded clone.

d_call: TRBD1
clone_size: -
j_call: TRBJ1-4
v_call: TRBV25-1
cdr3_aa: CASSVRQGMTNEKLFF
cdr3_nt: TGTGCCAGCAGTGTAAGACAGGGGATGACTAATGAAAAACTGTTTTTT

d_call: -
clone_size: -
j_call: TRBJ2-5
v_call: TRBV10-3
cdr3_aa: CAISGDGGKTQYF
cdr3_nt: TGTGCCATCAGTGGGGACGGAGGAAAGACCCAGTACTTC

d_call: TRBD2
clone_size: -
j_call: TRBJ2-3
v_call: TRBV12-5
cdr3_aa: CASGPRGAGTDTQYF
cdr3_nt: TGTGCTAGTGGTCCGCGGGGGGCCGGCACAGATACGCAGTATTTT

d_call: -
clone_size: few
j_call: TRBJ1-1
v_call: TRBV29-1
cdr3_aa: CSVPGPVNTEAFF
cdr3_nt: TGCAGCGTTCCTGGGCCGGTGAACACTGAAGCTTTCTTT

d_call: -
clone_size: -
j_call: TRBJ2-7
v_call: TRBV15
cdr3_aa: CATSRDLGGPYEQYF
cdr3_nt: TGTGCCACCAGCAGAGATCTTGGGGGGCCCTACGAGCAGTACTTC

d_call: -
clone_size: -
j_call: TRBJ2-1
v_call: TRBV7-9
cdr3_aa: CASSSIANEQFF
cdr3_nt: TGTGCCAGCAGCTCCATAGCAAATGAGCAGTTCTTC

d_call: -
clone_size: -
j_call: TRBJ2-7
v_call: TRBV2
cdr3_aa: CASSEVWGEQYF
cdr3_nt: TGTGCCAGCAGTGAAGTCTGGGGCGAGCAGTACTTC

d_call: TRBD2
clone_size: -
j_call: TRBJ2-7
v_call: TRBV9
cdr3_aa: CASSFSGNLGEQYF
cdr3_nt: TGTGCCAGCAGCTTTAGCGGGAATCTTGGCGAGCAGTACTTC

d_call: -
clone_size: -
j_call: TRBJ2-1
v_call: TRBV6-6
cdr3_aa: CASRIGQIEQFF
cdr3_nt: TGTGCCAGCAGAATCGGACAGATTGAGCAGTTCTTC

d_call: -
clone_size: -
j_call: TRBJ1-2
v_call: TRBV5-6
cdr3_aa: CASSRSGAGYGYTF
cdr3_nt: TGTGCCAGCAGCCGTAGTGGGGCTGGCTATGGCTACACCTTC

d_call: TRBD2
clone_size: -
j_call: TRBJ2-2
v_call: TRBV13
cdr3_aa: CASSAEDSGIRTGELFF
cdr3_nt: TGTGCCAGCAGCGCGGAGGATAGCGGGATCAGGACCGGGGAGCTGTTTTTT

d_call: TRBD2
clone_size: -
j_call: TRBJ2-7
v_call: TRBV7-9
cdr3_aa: CASSMGLAGVEQYF
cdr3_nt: TGTGCCAGCAGCATGGGACTAGCGGGAGTCGAGCAGTACTTC

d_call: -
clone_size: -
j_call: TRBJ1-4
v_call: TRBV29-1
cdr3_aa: CSAMTTNEKLFF
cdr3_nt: TGCAGCGCCATGACAACTAATGAAAAACTGTTTTTT

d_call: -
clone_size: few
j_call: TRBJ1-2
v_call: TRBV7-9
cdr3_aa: CASSSTGDGYTF
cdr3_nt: TGTGCCAGCAGCTCCACAGGTGATGGCTACACCTTC

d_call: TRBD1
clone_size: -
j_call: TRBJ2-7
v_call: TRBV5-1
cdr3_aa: CASSRTGVYEQYF
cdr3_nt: TGCGCCAGCAGCCGTACAGGGGTCTACGAGCAGTACTTC

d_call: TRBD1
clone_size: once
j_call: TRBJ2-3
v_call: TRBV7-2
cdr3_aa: CASSYDRGPDTQYF
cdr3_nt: TGTGCCAGCAGCTATGACAGGGGACCAGATACGCAGTATTTT

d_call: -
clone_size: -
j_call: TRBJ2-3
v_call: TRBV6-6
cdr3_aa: CASSSLGHVSTDTQYF
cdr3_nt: TGTGCCAGCAGCAGCCTTGGGCACGTCAGCACAGATACGCAGTATTTT

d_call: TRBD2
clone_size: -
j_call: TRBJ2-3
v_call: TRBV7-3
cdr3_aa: CASSLGGPSTDTQYF
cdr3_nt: TGTGCCAGCAGCTTGGGAGGGCCTAGCACAGATACGCAGTATTTT

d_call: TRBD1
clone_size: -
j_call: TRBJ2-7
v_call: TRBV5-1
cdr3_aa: CASSLARGLSYEQYF
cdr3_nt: TGCGCCAGCAGCTTGGCCAGGGGGCTCTCCTACGAGCAGTACTTC

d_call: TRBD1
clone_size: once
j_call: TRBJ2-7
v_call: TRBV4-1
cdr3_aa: CASSQTGAGHEQYF
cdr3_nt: TGCGCCAGCAGCCAGACAGGGGCCGGCCACGAGCAGTACTTC

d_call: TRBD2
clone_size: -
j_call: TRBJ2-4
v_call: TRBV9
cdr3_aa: CASSVGPLGTSDSIQYF
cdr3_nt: TGTGCCAGCAGCGTAGGGCCTCTCGGGACTAGCGATAGCATTCAGTACTTC

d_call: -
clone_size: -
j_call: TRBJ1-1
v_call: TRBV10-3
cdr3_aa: CAIRAGFTEAFF
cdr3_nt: TGTGCCATCAGGGCGGGGTTCACTGAAGCTTTCTTT

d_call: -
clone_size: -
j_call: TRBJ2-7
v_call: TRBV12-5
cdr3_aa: CASGLTYEQYF
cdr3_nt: TGTGCTAGTGGTTTGACCTACGAGCAGTACTTC

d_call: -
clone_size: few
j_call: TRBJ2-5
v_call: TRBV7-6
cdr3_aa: CASSLGASIETQYF
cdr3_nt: TGTGCCAGCAGCTTAGGGGCTAGCATCGAGACCCAGTACTTC

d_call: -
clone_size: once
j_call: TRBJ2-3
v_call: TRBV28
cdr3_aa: CASSLRSTDTQYF
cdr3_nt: TGTGCCAGCAGTTTGAGGAGTACAGATACGCAGTATTTT

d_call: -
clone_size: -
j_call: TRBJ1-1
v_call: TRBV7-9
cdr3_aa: CASSSRGNTEAFF
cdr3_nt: TGTGCCAGCAGCTCAAGAGGGAACACTGAAGCTTTCTTT

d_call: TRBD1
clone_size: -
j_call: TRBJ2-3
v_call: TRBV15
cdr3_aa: CATSSFGTGVTDTQYF
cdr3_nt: TGTGCCACCAGCAGTTTTGGGACAGGGGTCACAGATACGCAGTATTTT

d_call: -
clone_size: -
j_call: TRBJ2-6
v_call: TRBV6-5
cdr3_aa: CASSFTGYSGANVLTF
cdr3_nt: TGTGCCAGCAGTTTTACAGGGTACTCTGGGGCCAACGTCCTGACTTTC

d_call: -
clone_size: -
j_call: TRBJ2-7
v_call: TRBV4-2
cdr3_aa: CASSQDDYPYEQYF
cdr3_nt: TGTGCCAGCAGCCAAGATGACTATCCCTACGAGCAGTACTTC

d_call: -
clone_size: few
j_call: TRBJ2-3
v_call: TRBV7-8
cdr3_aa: CASSLYADTQYF
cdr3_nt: TGTGCCAGCAGCTTATACGCAGATACGCAGTATTTT

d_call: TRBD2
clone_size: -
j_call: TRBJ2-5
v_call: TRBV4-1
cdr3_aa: CASSQEAPGGSKETQYF
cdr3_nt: TGCGCCAGCAGCCAAGAAGCCCCCGGGGGGAGTAAGGAGACCCAGTACTTC

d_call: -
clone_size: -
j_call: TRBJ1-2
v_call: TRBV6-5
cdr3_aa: CASSYSAGRIGYTF
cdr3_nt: TGTGCCAGCAGTTACTCGGCAGGGAGGATAGGCTACACCTTC

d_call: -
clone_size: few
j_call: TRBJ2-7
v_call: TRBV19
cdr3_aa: CASSMGSMEQYF
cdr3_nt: TGTGCCAGTAGTATGGGCAGCATGGAGCAGTACTTC

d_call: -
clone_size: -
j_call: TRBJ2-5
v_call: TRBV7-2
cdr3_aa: CASSLRLGVQETQYF
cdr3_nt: TGTGCCAGCAGCTTACGGCTCGGGGTCCAAGAGACCCAGTACTTC

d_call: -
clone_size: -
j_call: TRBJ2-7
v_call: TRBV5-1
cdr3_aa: CASSLTTRDEQYF
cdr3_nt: TGCGCCAGCAGCTTAACTACGAGGGACGAGCAGTACTTC

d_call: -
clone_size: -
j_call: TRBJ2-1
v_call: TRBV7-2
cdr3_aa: CASTSQGGDNEQFF
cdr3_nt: TGTGCCAGCACCTCGCAAGGAGGGGACAATGAGCAGTTCTTC

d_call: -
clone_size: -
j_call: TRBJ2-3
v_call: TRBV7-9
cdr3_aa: CASTGTRADTQYF
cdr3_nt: TGTGCCAGCACCGGGACCCGGGCCGATACGCAGTATTTT

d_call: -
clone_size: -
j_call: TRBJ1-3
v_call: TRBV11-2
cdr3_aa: CASSDAGGQAGNTIYF
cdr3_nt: TGTGCCAGCAGCGACGCCGGGGGGCAGGCAGGAAACACCATATATTTT

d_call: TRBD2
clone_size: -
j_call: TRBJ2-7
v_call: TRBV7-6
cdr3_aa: CASSPGAGTTYEQYF
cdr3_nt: TGTGCCAGCAGCCCCGGCGCCGGGACTACCTACGAGCAGTACTTC

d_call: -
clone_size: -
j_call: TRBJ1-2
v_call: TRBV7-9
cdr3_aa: CASSLEFSARANYGYTF
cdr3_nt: TGTGCCAGCAGCTTAGAGTTTTCGGCCAGAGCTAACTATGGCTACACCTTC

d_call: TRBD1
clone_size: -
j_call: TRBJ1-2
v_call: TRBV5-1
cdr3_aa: CASSLWQGANYGYTF
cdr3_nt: TGCGCCAGCAGCTTGTGGCAGGGGGCGAACTATGGCTACACCTTC

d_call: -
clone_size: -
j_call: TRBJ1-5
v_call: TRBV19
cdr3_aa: CASSLGGINNQPQHF
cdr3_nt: TGTGCCAGTAGCCTCGGCGGGATCAACAATCAGCCCCAGCATTTT

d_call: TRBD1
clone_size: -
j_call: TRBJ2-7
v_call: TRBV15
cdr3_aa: CATSRGQGALSEQYF
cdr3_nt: TGTGCCACCAGCAGGGGACAGGGGGCCTTGAGCGAGCAGTACTTC

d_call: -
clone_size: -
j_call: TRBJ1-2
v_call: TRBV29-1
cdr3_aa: CSVERAVGRRGSNYGYTF
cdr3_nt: TGCAGCGTTGAAAGGGCCGTCGGCCGCAGGGGTTCTAACTATGGCTACACCTTC

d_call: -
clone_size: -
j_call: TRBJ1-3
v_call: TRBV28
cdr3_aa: CASSFGGSQAAIYF
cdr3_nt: TGTGCCAGCAGTTTCGGGGGATCCCAGGCGGCCATATATTTT

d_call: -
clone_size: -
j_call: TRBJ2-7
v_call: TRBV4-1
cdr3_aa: CASSQGSLGLSAPYEQYF
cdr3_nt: TGCGCCAGCAGCCAAGGCTCCTTGGGACTCTCGGCCCCCTACGAGCAGTACTTC

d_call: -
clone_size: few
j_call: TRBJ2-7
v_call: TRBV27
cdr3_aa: CASSWPRQYF
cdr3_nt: TGTGCCAGCAGTTGGCCGCGGCAGTACTTC

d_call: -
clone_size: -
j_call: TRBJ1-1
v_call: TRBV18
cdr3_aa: CASSPGPGNTEAFF
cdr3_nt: TGTGCCAGCTCACCAGGCCCAGGGAACACTGAAGCTTTCTTT

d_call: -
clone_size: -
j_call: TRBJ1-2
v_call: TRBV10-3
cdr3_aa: CAISESGNGYTF
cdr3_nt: TGTGCCATCAGTGAATCGGGTAACGGCTACACCTTC

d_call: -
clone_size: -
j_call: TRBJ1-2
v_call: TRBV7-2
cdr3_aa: CASSGAGRLFYYGYTF
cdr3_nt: TGTGCCAGCAGTGGGGCAGGGCGATTATTCTACTATGGCTACACCTTC